The 22 T cell receptor beta chains listed next were all sequenced from one sample in a study of OX40 agonist ivuxolimab in advanced cancers. Clones were sequenced by immunoSEQ multiplex PCR, and TCRdb holds only the in-frame ones, with some missing. This sample has 59,000 or so clones, with roughly 82% found just once. Sequencing was performed on CD4+ or CD8+ T cells sorted from blood, taken in a trial of the OX40 agonist ivuxolimab. Receptor source: an adult with an advanced solid tumor such as melanoma, head and neck, liver or kidney cancer.

The V gene is TRBV11-2, the J gene TRBJ2-2; D is uncertain. CDR1 is SGHAT and CDR2 is FQNNGV in the germline V gene. The CDR3 length is 17 residues. Trimming cost V 2 bases and J 4 bases, with 17 bases left between them. CDR3 in DNA: TGTGCCAGCAGCTTATTCCCCGGGTCCACATTCACCGGGGAGCTGTTTTTT. Its protein product is CASSLFPGSTFTGELFF.

The rearrangement joins TRBV19 to TRBJ1-5; D call uncertain. V shed 3 bases and J shed 15 bases, with 18 bases lying between them. This CDR3 comprises 13 residues. Germline V gene lookup returns CDR1 LNHDA and CDR2 SQIVND (reference sequence). CDR3 amino acids: CASSIDKASQRHF. The CDR3 nucleotides are TGTGCCAGTAGTATCGATAAGGCCTCCCAAAGGCATTTT.

V gene TRBV6-5 combines with J gene TRBJ1-1; no definite D call. CDR3 length: 14 residues. Deletions cut 5 bases from V and 5 bases from J, with 15 bases between. Germline values: CDR1 MNHEY, CDR2 SVGAGI. CDR3 residues: CASSVRPTGTEAFF. CDR3 coding DNA: TGTGCCAGCAGTGTACGCCCTACGGGTACTGAAGCTTTCTTT.

The chain employs TRBV19 and TRBJ1-4; the D gene is possibly TRBD1 (6 bases). The V end lost 5 bases, the J end lost 3 bases, and 10 bases lay between the germline ends. The CDR3 has 14 residues. Germline CDR1 reads LNHDA; CDR2 reads SQIVND (reference sequence). The chain's CDR3 is CASSPTGANEKLFF. In DNA form, the CDR3 reads TGTGCCAGTAGTCCGACAGGAGCTAATGAAAAACTGTTTTTT. The whole variable domain, filled in from reference TRBV19 and TRBJ1-4, reads DGGITQSPKYLFRKEGQNVTLSCEQNLNHDAMYWYRQDPGQGLRLIYYSQIVNDFQKGDIAEGYSVSREKKESFPLTVTSAQKNPTAFYLCASSPTGANEKLFFGSGTQLSVL.

This clone has just a few counts. The chain has TRBV19 and TRBJ1-5, with D possibly matching TRBD1 (6 bases). V dropped 7 bases and J dropped 4 bases, with 11 bases sitting between them. The germline gives CDR1 LNHDA, CDR2 SQIVND (reference sequence). This CDR3 contains 13 residues. For the CDR3, the DNA is TGTGCCAGTACCTCTGGACAGAATCAGCCCCAGCATTTT. Protein: CASTSGQNQPQHF.

The rearrangement links TRBV6-5 to TRBJ1-2; D might be TRBD1 (5 bases). V dropped 8 bases and J dropped 8 bases, with 12 bases sitting between them. The germline CDR1 and CDR2 sequences are MNHEY and SVGAGI. CDR3 size: 11 residues. CDR3 residues: CASGAERGYTF. DNA of the CDR3: TGTGCCAGCGGGGCGGAGAGAGGCTACACCTTC.

The rearrangement links TRBV30 to TRBJ2-7; D perhaps matches TRBD1 (8 bases). The germline V and J ends were trimmed by 0 bases and 1 base, with 13 bases remaining between them. This CDR3 spans 15 amino acids. Germline V gene lookup returns CDR1 GTSNPN and CDR2 SVGIG (reference sequence). The CDR3 spells CAWSVNRGGSYEQYF. The CDR3 region has the DNA TGTGCCTGGAGTGTGAACAGGGGGGGATCCTACGAGCAGTACTTC.

CDR3 sequence reads: CASSLDSSLAAKNIQYF. The DNA for the CDR3 is TGTGCCAGCAGCTTAGATTCCAGCCTAGCAGCCAAAAACATTCAGTACTTC. V usage is TRBV11-2 and J usage is TRBJ2-4; D possibly corresponds to TRBD2 (5 bases). This CDR3 has 17 amino acids. The V end lost 0 bases, the J end lost 0 bases, and 12 bases lay between the germline ends. CDR1 is SGHAT, CDR2 FQNNGV, per germline.

Only a few counts were recorded for this clone. V gene TRBV15 combines with J gene TRBJ2-7; no reliable D call. V lost 1 base to trimming and J lost 7 bases, with 8 bases between them. The germline CDR1 and CDR2 sequences are LNHNV and YYDKDF (reference sequence). This CDR3 is built from 12 residues. The CDR3 sequence: CATSRVGREQYF. As DNA, the CDR3 is TGTGCCACCAGCAGAGTGGGTAGAGAGCAGTACTTC.

The chain recombines TRBV6-5 with TRBJ2-1; TRBD1 matches 7 bases. Germline trimming cut 2 bases from V and 10 bases from J; bases unmatched to any gene: 8. Germline V gives CDR1 MNHEY, CDR2 SVGAGI. This CDR3 is built from 14 residues. The CDR3 loop is CASSYPTGSGEQFF. DNA for the CDR3: TGTGCCAGCAGTTACCCGACAGGGTCCGGGGAGCAGTTCTTC.

This clone has only a few counts. The chain carries TRBV2 and TRBJ2-7; D is undetermined. The CDR3 consists of 15 residues. The V gene lost 1 base and the J gene lost 9 bases, with 19 bases spanning the gap. In germline, CDR1 is SNHLY, CDR2 FYNNEI. The CDR3 bases are TGTGCCAGCAGTGAAGATGGGGTCATAACGACCGGGCAGTACTTC. Translation: CASSEDGVITTGQYF.

In this sample, this clone turned up once. The junction differs from germline at one of its ends, possibly a read error. The rearrangement links TRBV11-2 to TRBJ2-3; 8 positions match TRBD2. Germline V gives CDR1 SGHAT, CDR2 FQNNGV. The CDR3 spans 17 residues. CDR3 bases: TGTGCCAGCAGCATAGAGAGGGCGGGGGGAAGCACAGATACGCAGTATTTT. It translates to CASSIERAGGSTDTQYF.

This rearrangement joins TRBV5-4 to TRBJ2-5; no clear D gene. Germline values: CDR1 SGHNT, CDR2 YYREEE (reference sequence). Trimming left V 4 bases short and J 7 bases short, with 8 bases between. The CDR3 sequence is 11 residues long. CDR3 DNA: TGTGCCAGCAGCCGGGCAGGGACCCAGTACTTC. Protein: CASSRAGTQYF. The full variable domain, with the rest looked up from reference TRBV5-4 and TRBJ2-5, is ETGVTQSPTHLIKTRGQQVTLRCSSQSGHNTVSWYQQALGQGPQFIFQYYREEENGRGNFPPRFSGLQFPNYSSELNVNALELDDSALYLCASSRAGTQYFGPGTRLLVL.

The V call is TRBV7-2, the J call TRBJ1-1; D is unresolved. The V end was cut by 1 base, the J end by 10 bases, with 7 bases between. There are 11 residues in the CDR3. Looked up from germline, CDR1 is SGHTA and CDR2 is FQGNSA. Here the CDR3 DNA reads TGTGCCAGCAGCTTAGGGCAGACAGCTTTCTTT. This sequence encodes CASSLGQTAFF.

The chain combines TRBV18 with TRBJ2-2; TRBD1 agrees at 10 bases. The junction had 7 bases not matched to a gene; V was cut back by 4 bases and J by 2 bases. CDR3 size: 17 residues. Per the germline V gene, CDR1 is KGHSH and CDR2 is LQKENI. The CDR3 reads CASSRGTGDLNTGELFF. Here the CDR3 DNA reads TGTGCCAGCTCACGAGGGACAGGGGATCTTAACACCGGGGAGCTGTTTTTT.

The chain couples TRBV9 to TRBJ2-3; D is unclear. CDR1 SGDLS and CDR2 YYNGEE come from the germline V gene. The CDR3 totals 13 residues. Trimming stripped 3 bases from V and 4 bases from J, with 9 bases between. The CDR3 DNA sequence: TGTGCCAGCAGCGCCCACGCCCCAGATACGCAGTATTTT. This sequence encodes CASSAHAPDTQYF.

The rearrangement links TRBV18 to TRBJ1-1; possibly TRBD1 for D (5 bases). This CDR3 has 18 residues. CDR1 is KGHSH, CDR2 LQKENI, per germline. V dropped 3 bases and J dropped 3 bases, with 23 bases sitting between them. The CDR3 is CASSPSINRGLGDTEAFF. In DNA form, the CDR3 reads TGTGCCAGCTCACCTTCGATTAACCGGGGCCTAGGGGACACTGAAGCTTTCTTT.

This chain joins TRBV7-2 and TRBJ1-3, with D possibly TRBD1 on 5 matching bases. CDR3 length: 16 residues. V lost 1 base to trimming and J lost 0 bases, with 10 bases between them. In germline, CDR1 is SGHTA, CDR2 FQGNSA. The CDR3 reads CASSLDGGISGNTIYF. The CDR3 DNA sequence: TGTGCCAGCAGCTTAGACGGGGGAATCTCTGGAAACACCATATATTTT. Full variable domain (rest looked up from reference TRBV7-2 and TRBJ1-3): GAGVSQSPSNKVTEKGKDVELRCDPISGHTALYWYRQSLGQGLEFLIYFQGNSAPDKSGLPSDRFSAERTGGSVSTLTIQRTQQEDSAVYLCASSLDGGISGNTIYFGEGSWLTVV.

In DNA, the CDR3 is TGTGCCAGCAGTGTACAGGCCCATCAGCCCCAGCATTTT. Its translation is CASSVQAHQPQHF. This sequence joins TRBV6-4 and TRBJ1-5; D perhaps matches TRBD1 (5 bases). There are 13 residues in the CDR3. V lost 4 bases to trimming and J lost 5 bases, with 9 bases between them. The germline gives CDR1 MRHNA, CDR2 SNTAGT.

CDR3 loop: CASSLIQGAEAFF. The CDR3 region has the DNA TGTGCCAGCAGCCTGATACAGGGCGCTGAAGCTTTCTTT. The chain couples TRBV9 to TRBJ1-1; D might be TRBD1 (6 bases). The CDR3 spans 13 residues. V was trimmed by 4 bases and J by 6 bases, leaving 13 bases between them. Looked up from germline, CDR1 is SGDLS and CDR2 is YYNGEE.

This sequence joins TRBV28 and TRBJ2-4, with D possibly being TRBD2 (6 bases). V was trimmed by 6 bases and J by 9 bases, leaving 9 bases between them. This CDR3 region has 11 residues. Looked up from germline, CDR1 is MDHEN and CDR2 is SYDVKM. CDR3 DNA sequence: TGTGCCAGCAGGACCGGGGGCATTCAGTACTTC. Its translation: CASRTGGIQYF. Variable domain in full (rest from reference TRBV28 and TRBJ2-4): DVKVTQSSRYLVKRTGEKVFLECVQDMDHENMFWYRQDPGLGLRLIYFSYDVKMKEKGDIPEGYSVSREKKERFSLILESASTNQTSMYLCASRTGGIQYFGAGTRLSVL.

The chain couples TRBV5-8 to TRBJ1-1; TRBD1 matches at 10 bases. Germline lookup yields CDR1 SGHTS and CDR2 YDEGEE. V dropped 3 bases and J dropped 4; count of bases not matched to a gene: 12. The CDR3 covers 17 residues. The CDR3 region has the DNA TGTGCCAGCAGCTCCGGGACAGGGGTTTTGTCGAGCACTGAAGCTTTCTTT. Translation: CASSSGTGVLSSTEAFF. Full variable domain (outside the CDR3, taken from reference TRBV5-8 and TRBJ1-1): EAGVTQSPTHLIKTRGQQATLRCSPISGHTSVYWYQQALGLGLQFLLWYDEGEERNRGNFPPRFSGRQFPNYSSELNVNALELEDSALYLCASSSGTGVLSSTEAFFGQGTRLTVV.